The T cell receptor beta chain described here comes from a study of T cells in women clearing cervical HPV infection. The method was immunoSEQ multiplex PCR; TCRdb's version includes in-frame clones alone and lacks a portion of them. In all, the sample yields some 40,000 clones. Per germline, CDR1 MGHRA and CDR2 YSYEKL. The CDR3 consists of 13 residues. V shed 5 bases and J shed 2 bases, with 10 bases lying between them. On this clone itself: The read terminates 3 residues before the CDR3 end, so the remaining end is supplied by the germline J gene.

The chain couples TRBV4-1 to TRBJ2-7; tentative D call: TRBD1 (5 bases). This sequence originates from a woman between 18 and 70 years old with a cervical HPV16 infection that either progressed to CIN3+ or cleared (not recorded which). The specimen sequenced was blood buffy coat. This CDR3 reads CASSEGATYEQYF. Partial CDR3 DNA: TGCGCCAGCAGCGAAGGGGCAACCTACGAG.